This TCR beta chain is from a study of blood T cell repertoires in COVID-19. Whole-study context: Collection of acute and convalescent COVID-19 samples took place in the United States, Italy and Spain. In each case, the material was cDNA or gDNA derived from T cells, B-cell-depleted T cells, or PBMCs.

As processed by the authors: Nucleated cell number was recorded as an estimate derived from reference gene primer amplification. Sequencing used immunoSEQ multiplex PCR; TCRdb keeps in-frame clones, though not all of them. Clone size and the V and J calls come from that table; the DNA yielded D and trimming. This table has 100,000 or so clones, approximately 86% appearing once. The CDR3 has 14 residues. V gave up 0 bases and J gave up 5 bases, with 12 bases separating them. The germline CDR1 and CDR2 sequences are SGHRS and YFSETQ. V is TRBV5-1 and J is TRBJ2-7; maybe TRBD2 (6 bases). Sequencing was done on a sample of peripheral blood. This receptor was taken from a man aged 55 to 70 with acute or convalescent COVID-19. The CDR3 sequence: CASSLATSIHEQYF. Here the CDR3 DNA reads TGCGCCAGCAGCTTGGCTACTAGCATCCACGAGCAGTACTTC. The variable domain in full, completed from reference TRBV5-1 and TRBJ2-7, reads KAGVTQTPRYLIKTRGQQVTLSCSPISGHRSVSWYQQTPGQGLQFLFEYFSETQRNKGNFPGRFSGRQFSNSRSEMNVSTLELGDSALYLCASSLATSIHEQYFGPGTRLTVT.